Each of the 28 T cell receptor beta chains below was sequenced from the same sample in a study of cytomegalovirus exposure and HLA in healthy donors. Vbeta (60) and Jbeta (13) primers were used in the PCR. The data were produced by immunoSEQ multiplex PCR, yet TCRdb's version contains in-frame clones alone and is incomplete. The sample has about 110,000 clones, and its top ten clones hold 5.5% to 8%. Sequenced input: PBMCs. These receptors were obtained from a man aged 35 to 55 in good health and CMV-seropositive.

This rearrangement joins TRBV5-4 to TRBJ1-1; 11 nucleotides align to TRBD1. Germline lookup yields CDR1 SGHNT and CDR2 YYREEE (reference sequence). Losses at the gene ends were 4 bases for V and 5 bases for J; bases not matched to a gene: 4. This CDR3 is 14 amino acids long. Written as DNA, the CDR3 is TGTGCCAGCAGCCATGGACAGGGGGCGACTGAAGCTTTCTTT. This codes for CASSHGQGATEAFF.

This chain links TRBV9 with TRBJ1-1; no firm D call. The V and J ends lost 4 bases and 2 bases respectively, with 12 bases between them. CDR3 length: 14 residues. From germline, CDR1 is SGDLS and CDR2 YYNGEE. CDR3 sequence: CASSSLSVNTEAFF. Here the CDR3 DNA reads TGTGCCAGCAGCTCCCTCAGCGTTAACACTGAAGCTTTCTTT.

V and J are TRBV10-2 and TRBJ2-5; TRBD1 aligns across 8 bases. With 7 bases clipped from V and 2 bases from J, the junction kept 24 bases outside the gene matches. Germline CDR1 WSHSY, CDR2 SAAADI. The CDR3 is 20 residues long. The CDR3 is CASTPPGQAHEGYAQETQYF. CDR3 nucleotide sequence: TGCGCCAGCACTCCCCCGGGACAGGCCCACGAGGGGTACGCACAAGAGACCCAGTACTTC.

The chain carries TRBV11-2 and TRBJ2-7, with 10 nucleotides matching TRBD2. The CDR3 spans 16 residues. With V trimmed by 1 base and J by 6 bases, 9 bases remained unmatched. CDR1 is SGHAT and CDR2 is FQNNGV in the germline V gene. The CDR3 loop reads CASSLASSGRIVEQYF. In DNA, the CDR3 is TGTGCCAGCAGCTTAGCGTCTAGCGGGAGAATTGTCGAGCAGTACTTC. The full variable domain, its missing parts supplied by reference TRBV11-2 and TRBJ2-7, is EAGVAQSPRYKIIEKRQSVAFWCNPISGHATLYWYQQILGQGPKLLIQFQNNGVVDDSQLPKDRFSAERLKGVDSTLKIQPAKLEDSAVYLCASSLASSGRIVEQYFGPGTRLTVT.

The chain couples TRBV19 to TRBJ1-1; the match to TRBD1 covers 7 bases. With 8 bases clipped from V and 4 bases from J, the junction kept 13 bases outside the gene matches. The CDR3 spans 15 residues. In germline, CDR1 is LNHDA, CDR2 SQIVND (reference sequence). The CDR3 loop is CASRLQDRQGTEAFF. The CDR3 bases are TGTGCCAGTCGACTACAGGACAGGCAGGGCACTGAAGCTTTCTTT.

The rearrangement links TRBV28 to TRBJ1-1; D call uncertain. This CDR3 region has 14 residues. CDR1 and CDR2 from the germline V gene are MDHEN and SYDVKM. V was shortened by 2 bases and J by 4 bases, with 11 bases between the two germline ends. Here the CDR3 reads CASSLRRESTEAFF. DNA of the CDR3: TGTGCCAGCAGTTTAAGGAGGGAGTCCACTGAAGCTTTCTTT.

The gene calls are TRBV2 and TRBJ1-2, with TRBD1 matching over 7 bases. CDR1 is SNHLY and CDR2 is FYNNEI in the germline V gene. There are 14 residues in the CDR3. The V gene end was trimmed by 4 bases and the J gene end by 8 bases; junction bases not matched to a gene: 10. CDR3 amino acids: CASSVRTGGNGYTF. CDR3 coding DNA: TGTGCCAGCAGTGTAAGGACAGGAGGGAACGGCTACACCTTC.

The chain combines TRBV9 with TRBJ1-1; no reliable D call. V was shortened by 1 base and J by 6 bases, with 16 bases between the two germline ends. Germline loops: CDR1 SGDLS, CDR2 YYNGEE. This CDR3 comprises 15 residues. The CDR3 protein is CASSVITGLASEAFF. The CDR3 region has the DNA TGTGCCAGCAGCGTAATAACCGGACTGGCTTCTGAAGCTTTCTTT.

The chain combines TRBV19 with TRBJ1-2; 8 positions agree with TRBD1. The CDR3 consists of 15 residues. Germline V gene data show CDR1 as LNHDA and CDR2 as SQIVND (reference sequence). The V gene end was trimmed by 6 bases and the J gene end by 6 bases; junction bases not matched to a gene: 12. The CDR3: CASSNPRRGQDGYTF. CDR3 coding DNA: TGTGCCAGTAGCAACCCCCGGCGGGGACAGGATGGCTACACCTTC.

This chain links TRBV6-6 with TRBJ1-1; TRBD1 aligns across 10 bases. The junction had 11 bases not matched to a gene; V was cut back by 5 bases and J by 5 bases. Germline CDR1 reads MNHNY; CDR2 reads SVGAGI (reference sequence). The CDR3 is made up of 16 amino acids. CDR3 in DNA: TGTGCCAGCAGTCGGGCCGGGACAGGGGTCTGGACTGAAGCTTTCTTT. This translates into CASSRAGTGVWTEAFF.

V usage is TRBV30 and J usage is TRBJ2-7, with D unclear. Trimming took 0 bases from V and 6 from J, leaving 9 bases between them. Germline V gives CDR1 GTSNPN, CDR2 SVGIG (reference sequence). CDR3 length: 12 residues. The CDR3 DNA follows: TGTGCCTGGAGTGTCCCCCCGGGCGAGCAGTACTTC. Translation: CAWSVPPGEQYF.

The chain couples TRBV10-3 to TRBJ2-1; possible D gene TRBD2, 5 bases. CDR1 and CDR2 (germline): ENHRY, SYGVKD. The CDR3 is made up of 12 amino acids. V shed 4 bases and J shed 6 bases, with 7 bases lying between them. CDR3 in DNA: TGTGCCATCAGTGCCCGGGGCAATGAGCAGTTCTTC. Translation gives CAISARGNEQFF.

This chain joins TRBV7-3 and TRBJ2-7; TRBD2 matches 8 bases. Germline lookup yields CDR1 SGHTA and CDR2 FQGTGA. Trimming took 1 base from V and 4 from J; bases not matched to a gene: 9. CDR3 length: 16 residues. CDR3 loop: CASSLRRAGETYEQYF. DNA of the CDR3: TGTGCCAGCAGCTTAAGACGAGCGGGAGAAACGTACGAGCAGTACTTC.

The V gene is TRBV30, the J gene TRBJ2-1, with 10 bases fitting TRBD2. The germline gives CDR1 GTSNPN, CDR2 SVGIG (reference sequence). V shed 3 bases and J 9 bases; nucleotides not matched to a gene: 8. There are 14 residues in the CDR3. CDR3 protein: CAWSILAGVGEQFF. CDR3 sequence (DNA): TGTGCCTGGAGCATCCTAGCGGGAGTCGGTGAGCAGTTCTTC.

V usage is TRBV9 and J usage is TRBJ1-5, with a possible D match to TRBD1 (6 bases). Trimming took off 0 bases at V and 6 bases at J, with 13 bases between the two ends. CDR3 length: 15 residues. Looked up from germline, CDR1 is SGDLS and CDR2 is YYNGEE. CDR3 amino acids: CASSVGIGGTQPQHF. CDR3 in DNA: TGTGCCAGCAGCGTAGGAATAGGGGGAACTCAGCCCCAGCATTTT. Filled out from reference TRBV9 and TRBJ1-5, the complete variable domain reads DSGVTQTPKHLITATGQRVTLRCSPRSGDLSVYWYQQSLDQGLQFLIQYYNGEERAKGNILERFSAQQFPDLHSELNLSSLELGDSALYFCASSVGIGGTQPQHFGDGTRLSIL.

The chain carries TRBV5-8 and TRBJ2-7; TRBD1 aligns across 7 bases. V dropped 4 bases and J dropped 4; count of bases not matched to a gene: 11. There are 15 residues in the CDR3. The germline gives CDR1 SGHTS, CDR2 YDEGEE. The CDR3 spells CASSRRNDRAYEQYF. DNA for the CDR3: TGTGCCAGCAGCCGGAGGAATGACAGGGCGTACGAGCAGTACTTC.

This rearrangement joins TRBV6-5 to TRBJ2-7, with a tentative D call TRBD2 (5 bases). Germline assignment: CDR1 MNHEY and CDR2 SVGAGI. This CDR3 has 13 amino acids. V was clipped by 7 bases and J by 0 bases, with 10 bases between them. For the CDR3, the DNA is TGTGCCAGCAAAAGCGGTAGCTCCTACGAGCAGTACTTC. It translates to CASKSGSSYEQYF.

Points on this clone: Other DNA sequences in this sample translate to the same CDR3. The chain carries TRBV19 and TRBJ1-4; D may be TRBD1 (6 bases). The CDR3 is 14 amino acids. The germline V and J ends were trimmed by 8 bases and 5 bases, with 15 bases remaining between them. Per germline, CDR1 LNHDA and CDR2 SQIVND (reference sequence). CDR3 protein: CASQVQGWNEKLFF. DNA of the CDR3: TGTGCCAGTCAGGTACAGGGATGGAATGAAAAACTGTTTTTT. The full variable domain, completed using reference TRBV19 and TRBJ1-4, is DGGITQSPKYLFRKEGQNVTLSCEQNLNHDAMYWYRQDPGQGLRLIYYSQIVNDFQKGDIAEGYSVSREKKESFPLTVTSAQKNPTAFYLCASQVQGWNEKLFFGSGTQLSVL.

The chain's CDR3 is CASSVGERRRDTQYF. The CDR3 bases are TGTGCCAGCAGCGTCGGCGAGCGGAGGAGAGATACGCAGTATTTT. The rearrangement joins TRBV9 to TRBJ2-3; the D gene is possibly TRBD2 (5 bases). Germline-derived CDR1 and CDR2 are SGDLS and YYNGEE. Between the trimmed V and J ends, which lost 2 bases and 5 bases, there was a span of 15 bases. The length of the CDR3 is 15 residues.

The rearrangement joins TRBV15 to TRBJ1-1; D gene unclear. Trimming removed 0 bases at V and 5 bases at J, with 16 bases between. This CDR3 is built from 16 residues. Germline CDR1 LNHNV, CDR2 YYDKDF (reference sequence). The CDR3 nucleotides read TGTGCCACCAGCAGAGATGTGAGCCTCGCGGGGACTGAAGCTTTCTTT. It translates to CATSRDVSLAGTEAFF.

The chain joins TRBV5-1 to TRBJ1-3; 7 nucleotides align to TRBD1. Germline CDR1 is SGHRS and CDR2 is YFSETQ. The CDR3 totals 16 residues. The trim removed 4 bases at V and 4 bases at J, leaving 11 bases unmatched. For the CDR3, the DNA is TGCGCCAGCAGCCATTCGACAGGGAATATCGGAAACACCATATATTTT. It encodes CASSHSTGNIGNTIYF.

This chain uses TRBV7-2 with TRBJ2-7, with 8 bases matching TRBD1. CDR1 is SGHTA, CDR2 FQGNSA, per germline. V lost 5 bases to trimming and J lost 3 bases; unmatched junction nucleotides: 6. The CDR3 is 14 amino acids. The CDR3 DNA reads as TGTGCCAGCAGCCCCCGACAGGGGAACTACGAGCAGTACTTC. As protein: CASSPRQGNYEQYF.

The rearrangement uses TRBV5-1 and TRBJ2-7; a weak D match, TRBD1 (5 bases). The CDR3 is 13 amino acids. V was trimmed by 0 bases and J by 3 bases, leaving 7 bases between them. CDR1 is SGHRS, CDR2 YFSETQ, per germline. The CDR3 region is CASSLGQFYEQYF. The DNA for the CDR3 is TGCGCCAGCAGCTTGGGACAGTTCTACGAGCAGTACTTC. Filled out from reference TRBV5-1 and TRBJ2-7, the complete variable domain reads KAGVTQTPRYLIKTRGQQVTLSCSPISGHRSVSWYQQTPGQGLQFLFEYFSETQRNKGNFPGRFSGRQFSNSRSEMNVSTLELGDSALYLCASSLGQFYEQYFGPGTRLTVT.

The rearrangement uses TRBV5-1 and TRBJ1-1, with D uncertain. The CDR3 has 15 residues. The V end lost 0 bases, the J end lost 4 bases, and 13 bases lay between the germline ends. The germline V gene encodes CDR1 SGHRS and CDR2 YFSETQ. The DNA of the CDR3 is TGCGCCAGCAGCTTGGCAGCCACCCCGGGCACTGAAGCTTTCTTT. Amino acids: CASSLAATPGTEAFF.

The chain has TRBV7-9 and TRBJ1-2; D is ambiguous. This CDR3 is 15 amino acids long. V lost 0 bases and J lost 3, with 11 bases in between. Looked up from germline, CDR1 is SEHNR and CDR2 is FQNEAQ (reference sequence). CDR3 coding DNA: TGTGCCAGCAGCTTAGCGCAGGCACCTGACTATGGCTACACCTTC. Protein product: CASSLAQAPDYGYTF.

The rearrangement joins TRBV9 to TRBJ1-2; D remains unclear. The CDR3 consists of 14 residues. V was trimmed by 4 bases and J by 7 bases, leaving 17 bases between them. Germline assignment: CDR1 SGDLS and CDR2 YYNGEE. CDR3 protein: CASSNDLGMSGYTF. DNA for the CDR3: TGTGCCAGCAGCAACGACTTGGGTATGAGTGGCTACACCTTC.

J is TRBJ2-7 and V is TRBV7-6; the match to TRBD1 covers 7 bases. The CDR3 is 16 amino acids. After removal of 0 bases from V and 2 bases from J, the junction contained 7 bases not matched to a gene. Looked up from germline, CDR1 is SGHVS and CDR2 is FNYEAQ. The DNA of the CDR3 is TGTGCCAGCAGCTTAGCTAGGGGGCTCTCGGCCTACGAGCAGTACTTC. Residues: CASSLARGLSAYEQYF.

The chain has TRBV27 and TRBJ2-5; tentative D call: TRBD2 (5 bases). Trimming removed 4 bases at V and 3 bases at J, with 9 bases between. The CDR3 is 13 amino acids. Germline V gives CDR1 MNHEY, CDR2 SMNVEV (reference sequence). CDR3 nucleotides: TGTGCCAGCAGTTCAAAGCGGAAAGAGACCCAGTACTTC. This encodes CASSSKRKETQYF.